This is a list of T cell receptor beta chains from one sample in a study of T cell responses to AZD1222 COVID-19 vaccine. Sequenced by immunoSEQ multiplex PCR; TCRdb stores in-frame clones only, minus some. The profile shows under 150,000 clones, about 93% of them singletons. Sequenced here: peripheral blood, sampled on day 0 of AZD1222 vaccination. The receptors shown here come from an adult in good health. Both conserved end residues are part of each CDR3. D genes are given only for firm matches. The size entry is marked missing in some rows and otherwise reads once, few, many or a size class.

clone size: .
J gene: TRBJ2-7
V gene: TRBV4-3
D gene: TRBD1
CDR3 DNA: TGCGCCAGCAGCCAGAGGACAGGGGACTCCTACGAGCAGTACTTC
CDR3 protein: CASSQRTGDSYEQYF

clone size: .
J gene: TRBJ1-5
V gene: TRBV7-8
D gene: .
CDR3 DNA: TGTGCCAGCAGCTTAGGTGCAAGTCCCCAGCATTTT
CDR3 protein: CASSLGASPQHF

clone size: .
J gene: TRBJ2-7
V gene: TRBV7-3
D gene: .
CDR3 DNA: TGTGCCAGCAGCTTAAATCCCCGGGGGCCAAAGTACTTC
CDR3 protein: CASSLNPRGPKYF

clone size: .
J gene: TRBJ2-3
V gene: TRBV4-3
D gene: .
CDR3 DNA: TGCGCCAGCAGCCAAGCTATGAGGTCTACCGATACGCAGTATTTT
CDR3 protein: CASSQAMRSTDTQYF

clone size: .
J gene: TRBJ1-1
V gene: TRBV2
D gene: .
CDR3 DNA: TGTGCCAGCAGTGGTCAGGCAACGAACACTGAAGCTTTCTTT
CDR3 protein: CASSGQATNTEAFF

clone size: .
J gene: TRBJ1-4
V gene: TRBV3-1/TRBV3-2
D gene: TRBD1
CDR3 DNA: TGTGCCAGCAGCAAAGACGGACAGGGTAATGAAAAACTGTTTTTT
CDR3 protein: CASSKDGQGNEKLFF

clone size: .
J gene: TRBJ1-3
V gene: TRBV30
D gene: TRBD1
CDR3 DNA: TGTGCCTGGACACAGGGGCTCTCTGGAAACACCATATATTTT
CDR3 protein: CAWTQGLSGNTIYF

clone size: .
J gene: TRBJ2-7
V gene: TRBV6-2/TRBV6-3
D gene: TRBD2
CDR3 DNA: TGTGCCACCATCCCGGGACTAGCGGGATTCAACGAGCAGTACTTC
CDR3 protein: CATIPGLAGFNEQYF

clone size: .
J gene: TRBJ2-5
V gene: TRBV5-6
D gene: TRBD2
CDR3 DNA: TGTGCCAGCAGGGTTCTGGCGGGGGGAGAAGAGACCCAGTACTTC
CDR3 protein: CASRVLAGGEETQYF

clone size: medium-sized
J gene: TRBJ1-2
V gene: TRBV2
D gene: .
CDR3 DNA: TGTGCCAGCAGTGACCGTGAGGTTGCTAACTATGGCTACACCTTC
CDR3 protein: CASSDREVANYGYTF

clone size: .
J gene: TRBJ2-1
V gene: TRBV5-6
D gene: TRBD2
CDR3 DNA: TGTGCCAGCAGCCCGGGACTAGCGGGATTAAATGAGCAGTTCTTC
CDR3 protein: CASSPGLAGLNEQFF

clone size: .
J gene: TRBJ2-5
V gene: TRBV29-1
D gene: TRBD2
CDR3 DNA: TGCAGCGTTTCCCTAGCGGGAGCTCGAGAGACCCAGTACTTC
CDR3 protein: CSVSLAGARETQYF

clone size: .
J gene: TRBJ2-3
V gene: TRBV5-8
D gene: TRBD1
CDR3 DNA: TGTGCCAGCAGCTTGAGAGGGGGCGCGGGAGATACGCAGTATTTT
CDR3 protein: CASSLRGGAGDTQYF

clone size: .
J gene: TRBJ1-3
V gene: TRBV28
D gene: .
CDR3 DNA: TGTGCCAGCAGTTTATCCTTGAACTCTGGAAACACCATATATTTT
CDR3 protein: CASSLSLNSGNTIYF

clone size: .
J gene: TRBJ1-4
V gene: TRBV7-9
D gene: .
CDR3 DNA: TGTGCCAGCAGCATGAATCCGAGACAGATGACAACTAATGAAAAACTGTTTTTT
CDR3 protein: CASSMNPRQMTTNEKLFF

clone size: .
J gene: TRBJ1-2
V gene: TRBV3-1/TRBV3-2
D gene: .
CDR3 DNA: TGTGCCAGCAGCAGGGAGCAGCACTATGGCTACACCTTC
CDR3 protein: CASSREQHYGYTF

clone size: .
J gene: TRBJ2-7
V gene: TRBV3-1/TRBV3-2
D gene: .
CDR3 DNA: TGTGCCAGCAGCCCGGACTATGCCTACGAGCAGTACTTC
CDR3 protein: CASSPDYAYEQYF

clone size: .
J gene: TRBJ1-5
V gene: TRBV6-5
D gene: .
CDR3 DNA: TGTGCCAGCAATCACGGTCAGCCCCAGCATTTT
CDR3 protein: CASNHGQPQHF

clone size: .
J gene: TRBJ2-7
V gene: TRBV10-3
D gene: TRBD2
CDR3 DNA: TGTGCCATCGAGGGACTAGCGGGGGGCGTCTACGAGCAGTACTTC
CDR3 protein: CAIEGLAGGVYEQYF

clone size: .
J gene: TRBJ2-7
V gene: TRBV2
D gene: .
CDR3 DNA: TGTGCCAGCAGTGACGCCAGTAGGAGCTCCTACGAGCAGTACTTC
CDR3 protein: CASSDASRSSYEQYF

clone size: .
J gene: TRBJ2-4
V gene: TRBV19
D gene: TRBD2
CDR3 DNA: TGTGCCAGTAGTATTGGACTAGCCCAGAACATTCAGTACTTC
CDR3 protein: CASSIGLAQNIQYF

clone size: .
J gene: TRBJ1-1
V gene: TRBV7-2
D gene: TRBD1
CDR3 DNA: TGTGCCAGCAGCTTAACAGGGGGAAACACTGAAGCTTTCTTT
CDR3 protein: CASSLTGGNTEAFF

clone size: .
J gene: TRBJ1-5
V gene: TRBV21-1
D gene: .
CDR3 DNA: TGTGCCAGCAGCAAATGGAATACTTATAGCAATCAGCCCCAGCATTTT
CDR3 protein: CASSKWNTYSNQPQHF

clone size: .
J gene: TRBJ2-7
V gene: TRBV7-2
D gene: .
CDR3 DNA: TGTGCCAGCAGCTCATCTTCTAGCGACCTGAGGAGCGAGCAGTACTTC
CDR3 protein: CASSSSSSDLRSEQYF

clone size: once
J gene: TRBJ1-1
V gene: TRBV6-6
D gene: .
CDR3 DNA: TGTGCCAGCAGCCGAAGAACAGGGAAGCGGGCTATGAACACTGAAGCTTTCTTT
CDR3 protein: CASSRRTGKRAMNTEAFF

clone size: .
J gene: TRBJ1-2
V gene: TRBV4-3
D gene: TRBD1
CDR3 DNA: TGCGCCAGCAGCCAAGGCCCCCCGACAGGGGGCATCTATGGCTACACCTTC
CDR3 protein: CASSQGPPTGGIYGYTF

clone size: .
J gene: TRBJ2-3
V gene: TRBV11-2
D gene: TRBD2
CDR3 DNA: TGTGCCAGCAGCTCGAGACCTAGCGGGAGTCCCACAGATACGCAGTATTTT
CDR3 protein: CASSSRPSGSPTDTQYF

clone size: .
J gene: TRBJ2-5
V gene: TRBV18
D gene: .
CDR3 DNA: TGTGCCAGCTCTCCTGGTTTCCAAGAGACCCAGTACTTC
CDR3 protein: CASSPGFQETQYF

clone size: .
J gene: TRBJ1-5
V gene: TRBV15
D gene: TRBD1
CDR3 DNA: TGTGCCACCAGCAGAGATTATCTGGGACAGGGTGTATCCCAGCCCCAGCATTTT
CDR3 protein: CATSRDYLGQGVSQPQHF

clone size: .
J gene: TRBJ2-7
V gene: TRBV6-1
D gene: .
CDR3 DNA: TGTGCCAGCAGTGAAGCTAGAGTTACCTACGAGCAGTACTTC
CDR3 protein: CASSEARVTYEQYF

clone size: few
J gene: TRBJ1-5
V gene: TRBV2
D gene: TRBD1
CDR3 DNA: TGTGCCAGCAGGCAGGGGGTAGAGCAGCCCCAGCATTTT
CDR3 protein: CASRQGVEQPQHF

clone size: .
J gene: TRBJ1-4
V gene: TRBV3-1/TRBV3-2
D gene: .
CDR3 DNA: TGTGCCAGCAGCCAAGGACAGAAAGCTAATGAAAAACTGTTTTTT
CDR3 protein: CASSQGQKANEKLFF

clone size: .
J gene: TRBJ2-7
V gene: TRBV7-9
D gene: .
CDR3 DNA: TGTGCCAGCAGCTTGTTCCCCCTCGACCGGGGCACCTACGAGCAGTACTTC
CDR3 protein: CASSLFPLDRGTYEQYF

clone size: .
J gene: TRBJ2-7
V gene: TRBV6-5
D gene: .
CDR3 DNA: TGTGCCAGCAGTTACAGGGAGGTTCCCTACGAGCAGTACTTC
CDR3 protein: CASSYREVPYEQYF

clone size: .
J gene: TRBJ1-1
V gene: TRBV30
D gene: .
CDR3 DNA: TGTGCCTGGAGTGTAAGGGGGGGCACTGAAGCTTTCTTT
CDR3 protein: CAWSVRGGTEAFF

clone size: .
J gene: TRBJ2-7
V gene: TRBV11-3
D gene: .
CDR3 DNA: TGTGCCAGCAGCTTGGGCCAGGACTACGAGCAGTACTTC
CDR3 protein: CASSLGQDYEQYF

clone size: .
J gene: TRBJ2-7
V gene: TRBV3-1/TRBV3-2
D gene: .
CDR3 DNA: TGTGCCAGCAGCCAAGACGGGGGCAGGCAGTACTTC
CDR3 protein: CASSQDGGRQYF

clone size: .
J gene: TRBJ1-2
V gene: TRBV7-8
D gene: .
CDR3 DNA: TGTGCCAGCAGCTCCCGGGGCAGGGTCGAAGACTATGGCTACACCTTC
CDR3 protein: CASSSRGRVEDYGYTF

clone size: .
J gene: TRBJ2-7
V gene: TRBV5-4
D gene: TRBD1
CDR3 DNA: TGTGCCAACCTTCCGGGACAGAGATACGAGCAGTACTTC
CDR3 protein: CANLPGQRYEQYF

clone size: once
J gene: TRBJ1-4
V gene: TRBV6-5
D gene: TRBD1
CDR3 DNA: TGTGCCAGCAGTTATACGACAGGGATTAATGAAAAACTGTTTTTT
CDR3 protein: CASSYTTGINEKLFF

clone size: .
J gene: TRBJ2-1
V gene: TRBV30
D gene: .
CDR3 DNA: TGTGCCTCCTCTTTTTTGGGGTACAATGAGCAGTTCTTC
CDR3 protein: CASSFLGYNEQFF

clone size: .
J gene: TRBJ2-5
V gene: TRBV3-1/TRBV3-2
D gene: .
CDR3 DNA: TGTGCCAGCAGCCAAGATTGGCGGCAAGAGACCCAGTACTTC
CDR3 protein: CASSQDWRQETQYF